What follows are 27 T cell receptor beta chains derived from one specimen sequenced in a study of B cell selection in AIRE deficiency. Sorted regulatory T cells were CD4-positive, CD25-high and CD127-low or negative. Only in-frame clones appear in the TCRdb table, and some are missing; sequencing was by immunoSEQ multiplex PCR. The sample lists tens of thousands of clones; 92% were seen once. The sequencing sample was made of CD4+CD25+ Tregs sorted from PBMCs. These receptors were taken from a human donor in good health.

The chain combines TRBV12-5 with TRBJ1-2; TRBD1 matches at 7 bases. The CDR3 is 13 amino acids. The V and J ends lost 2 bases and 5 bases, in that order; junction bases with no gene match: 2. Per germline, CDR1 LGHNT and CDR2 FRNRAP. For the CDR3, the DNA is TGTGCTAGTGGTTTGCAGGGGGTTTATGGCTACACCTTC. Translation: CASGLQGVYGYTF.

The rearrangement links TRBV5-1 to TRBJ2-3; 8 nucleotides line up with TRBD2. The CDR3 has 17 amino acids. V lost 7 bases and J lost 0; bases outside the gene matches: 13. The V gene's germline CDR1 is SGHRS and CDR2 YFSETQ. This chain's CDR3 is CASSIVAGLSSTDTQYF. DNA for the CDR3: TGCGCCAGCTCGATAGTAGCGGGGTTAAGTAGCACAGATACGCAGTATTTT.

The V and J genes are TRBV27 and TRBJ1-6, with unresolved D. Between the trimmed V and J ends, which lost 3 bases and 2 bases, there was a span of 5 bases. Germline values: CDR1 MNHEY, CDR2 SMNVEV (reference sequence). There are 14 residues in the CDR3. This CDR3 reads CASSLAAYNSPLHF. CDR3 sequence (DNA): TGTGCCAGCAGTTTGGCAGCCTATAATTCACCCCTCCACTTT.

The gene calls are TRBV5-1 and TRBJ2-1; D perhaps matches TRBD1 (6 bases). Germline lookup yields CDR1 SGHRS and CDR2 YFSETQ. The CDR3 runs to 14 residues. Trimming shortened V by 2 bases and J by 7 bases, and 13 bases separated the two germline ends. CDR3 DNA: TGCGCCAGCAGCTTTAGAGACAGGCCGAATGAGCAGTTCTTC. The encoded protein is CASSFRDRPNEQFF.

The genes are TRBV20-1 and TRBJ2-7; unclear D gene. From germline, CDR1 is DFQATT and CDR2 SNEGSKA (reference sequence). V was shortened by 6 bases and J by 5 bases, with 11 bases between the two germline ends. CDR3 length equals 11 residues. CDR3 in amino acids: CSATGDHEQYF. DNA of the CDR3: TGCAGTGCCACTGGCGACCACGAGCAGTACTTC.

J is TRBJ2-7 and V is TRBV21-1; whether TRBD2, the table's D call, matches the DNA was not checked. TRBV21-1 is annotated as a pseudogene. This CDR3 is built from 12 residues. This CDR3 reads CASRMERYEQYF. The CDR3 DNA follows: TGTGCCAGCAGAATGGAGAGATACGAGCAGTACTTC.

This rearrangement joins TRBV21-1 to TRBJ2-5; the listed D gene, TRBD2, was not tested against the DNA. TRBV21-1 constitutes a pseudogene. The CDR3 covers 15 residues. Written as DNA, the CDR3 is TGTGCCAGCAGCGAAAGACAGGCGGGGGGAGAGACCCAGTACTTC. Its translation is CASSERQAGGETQYF.

This chain joins TRBV6-5 and TRBJ1-1; D gene ambiguous. V was pared by 0 bases and J by 5 bases, with 13 bases between. Germline loops: CDR1 MNHEY, CDR2 SVGAGI. CDR3 length: 15 residues. CDR3 nucleotides: TGTGCCAGCAGTTACTCTTTAACAGTAAGGACTGAAGCTTTCTTT. As protein: CASSYSLTVRTEAFF.

This clone was seen a single time. The chain links TRBV28 to TRBJ1-3; D call uncertain. The CDR3 extends over 14 amino acids. The germline V and J ends were trimmed by 2 bases and 0 bases, with 5 bases remaining between them. CDR1 is MDHEN, CDR2 SYDVKM, per germline. The chain's CDR3 is CASSLLSSGNTIYF. The CDR3 DNA sequence: TGTGCCAGCAGTTTACTCAGCTCTGGAAACACCATATATTTT.

J is TRBJ1-1 and V is TRBV19, with 7 bases matching TRBD1. Unmatched junction bases numbered 9, after V lost 5 bases and J lost 0 bases. Germline V gene lookup returns CDR1 LNHDA and CDR2 SQIVND (reference sequence). This CDR3 spans 16 amino acids. The CDR3 spells CASSSARQGMNTEAFF. The CDR3 nucleotides are TGTGCCAGTAGTTCGGCTCGACAGGGAATGAACACTGAAGCTTTCTTT.

V is TRBV5-8 and J is TRBJ2-3; perhaps TRBD1 as D (6 bases). Trimming left V 4 bases short and J 3 bases short, with 9 bases between. CDR1 SGHTS and CDR2 YDEGEE come from the germline V gene. The CDR3 covers 13 residues. CDR3 amino acids: CASSATGTDTQYF. Written as DNA, the CDR3 is TGTGCCAGCAGCGCTACAGGGACAGATACGCAGTATTTT.

The chain uses TRBV25-1 and TRBJ1-1; 9 positions match TRBD1. V gave up 1 base and J gave up 6 bases; unmatched junction bases: 6. CDR3 size: 15 residues. CDR1 is MGHDK, CDR2 SYGVNS, per germline. The CDR3 region has the DNA TGTGCCAGCAGTGAATTAGGGGACAGGGCGCCTGAAGCTTTCTTT. Translated, it gives CASSELGDRAPEAFF.

In DNA form, the CDR3 reads TGTGCCAGCAGTGAAGCGTTCGGACGGATGAACACTGAAGCTTTCTTT. It specifies CASSEAFGRMNTEAFF. The chain employs TRBV2 and TRBJ1-1; D unclear. This CDR3 spans 16 amino acids. Deletions cut 0 bases from V and 0 bases from J, with 11 bases between. The germline CDR1 and CDR2 sequences are SNHLY and FYNNEI.

J is TRBJ1-3 and V is TRBV19; D is possibly TRBD1 (5 bases). The CDR3 is made up of 17 amino acids. Deletions cut 5 bases from V and 1 base from J, with 18 bases between. Germline assignment: CDR1 LNHDA and CDR2 SQIVND (reference sequence). CDR3 loop: CASSRTEGYWSGNTIYF. The CDR3 nucleotides are TGTGCCAGTAGTCGAACTGAGGGGTATTGGTCTGGAAACACCATATATTTT.

The table lists this clone with a few counts. This chain's CDR3 is CASSLVGTIDTDTQYF. CDR3 bases: TGTGCCAGCAGCTTGGTCGGGACTATTGACACAGATACGCAGTATTTT. This chain links TRBV5-6 with TRBJ2-3, with 7 bases that match TRBD2. Germline lookup yields CDR1 SGHDT and CDR2 YYEEEE. The length of the CDR3 is 16 residues. Trimming removed 0 bases from V and 2 bases from J; junction bases left unmatched: 6.

This chain links TRBV11-2 with TRBJ2-7; D is perhaps TRBD2 (6 bases). CDR3 length equals 15 residues. Deletions cut 1 base from V and 4 bases from J, with 14 bases between. In germline, CDR1 is SGHAT, CDR2 FQNNGV. The CDR3 sequence is CASSLVEGTIYEQYF. The CDR3 DNA sequence: TGTGCCAGCAGCTTAGTGGAGGGGACGATATACGAGCAGTACTTC.

The chain recombines TRBV6-1 with TRBJ1-5, with a possible D match to TRBD1 (5 bases). Germline CDR1 MNHNS, CDR2 SASEGT. Between the trimmed V and J ends, which lost 7 bases and 3 bases, there was a span of 10 bases. This CDR3 is built from 13 residues. Written as DNA, the CDR3 is TGTGCCAGCACAGGACACCTCAATCAGCCCCAGCATTTT. Residues: CASTGHLNQPQHF.

This sequence joins TRBV19 and TRBJ2-4; 8 bases map to TRBD1. From germline, CDR1 is LNHDA and CDR2 SQIVND (reference sequence). The CDR3 totals 14 residues. The V gene end was trimmed by 5 bases and the J gene end by 3 bases; junction bases not matched to a gene: 3. The CDR3 reads CASSPGQDKNIQYF. CDR3 DNA: TGTGCCAGTAGTCCGGGACAGGACAAAAACATTCAGTACTTC.

The V call is TRBV19, the J call TRBJ2-5; D remains unclear. The ends were cut back, 8 bases at V and 3 bases at J, with 13 bases in the middle. Germline lookup yields CDR1 LNHDA and CDR2 SQIVND (reference sequence). This CDR3 is 13 amino acids long. The CDR3 region has the DNA TGTGCCAGTGGGGTGGTCCTTAAAGAGACCCAGTACTTC. It encodes CASGVVLKETQYF.

The genes are TRBV5-6 and TRBJ2-3; no reliable D call. The CDR3 runs 14 residues. Trimming cost V 2 bases and J 0 bases, with 7 bases left between them. In germline, CDR1 is SGHDT, CDR2 YYEEEE. CDR3 in DNA: TGTGCCAGCAGCTTAAAGACTAGCACAGATACGCAGTATTTT. Amino acids: CASSLKTSTDTQYF.

V is TRBV5-5 and J is TRBJ1-1; D is perhaps TRBD1 (5 bases). Germline assignment: CDR1 SGHKS and CDR2 YYEKEE (reference sequence). The CDR3 contains 16 residues. Between the trimmed V and J ends, which lost 4 bases and 4 bases, there was a span of 20 bases. For the CDR3, the DNA is TGTGCCAGCAGCCGCCCCGAAGGGGATCGAATCACTGAAGCTTTCTTT. Translating gives CASSRPEGDRITEAFF.

CDR3 coding DNA: TGTGCCTGGAGTGAAGAGGGGGAAGAAAAACTGTTTTTT. This codes for CAWSEEGEEKLFF. The chain has TRBV30 and TRBJ1-4; possibly TRBD1 for D (6 bases). Germline assignment: CDR1 GTSNPN and CDR2 SVGIG (reference sequence). CDR3 length equals 13 residues. The V and J ends lost 1 base and 8 bases respectively, with 11 bases between them.

The chain has TRBV5-1 and TRBJ2-4; D gene uncertain. CDR1 and CDR2 from the germline V gene are SGHRS and YFSETQ. V was clipped by 4 bases and J by 11 bases, with 19 bases between them. This CDR3 is 14 amino acids long. The CDR3 sequence: CASSPTALSQVQYF. Written as DNA, the CDR3 is TGCGCCAGCAGCCCCACGGCCCTTTCTCAAGTTCAGTACTTC.

The chain has TRBV5-1 and TRBJ2-2; TRBD1 is a possible D gene (6 bases). The CDR3 loop spans 13 amino acids. V was trimmed by 3 bases and J by 7 bases, leaving 10 bases between them. The germline CDR1 and CDR2 sequences are SGHRS and YFSETQ. The CDR3 DNA reads as TGCGCCAGCAGCTCACAGGGTGTCGGGGAGCTGTTTTTT. It yields the protein CASSSQGVGELFF.

V is TRBV5-1 and J is TRBJ2-2; the match to TRBD2 covers 7 bases. CDR3 length: 15 amino acids. V was pared by 5 bases and J by 2 bases, with 6 bases of the junction left unmatched. The germline V gene encodes CDR1 SGHRS and CDR2 YFSETQ. CDR3 nucleotide sequence: TGCGCCAGCAGACCCCTAGCGGTTAACACCGGGGAGCTGTTTTTT. Translation gives CASRPLAVNTGELFF. Drawing the rest from reference TRBV5-1 and TRBJ2-2, the complete variable domain is KAGVTQTPRYLIKTRGQQVTLSCSPISGHRSVSWYQQTPGQGLQFLFEYFSETQRNKGNFPGRFSGRQFSNSRSEMNVSTLELGDSALYLCASRPLAVNTGELFFGEGSRLTVL.

The rearrangement uses TRBV6-5 and TRBJ1-6; D possibly corresponds to TRBD1 (5 bases). Germline-derived CDR1 and CDR2 are MNHEY and SVGAGI. The CDR3 spans 13 residues. With 4 bases removed from V and 9 bases from J, the gap between germline ends came to 10 bases. In DNA, the CDR3 is TGTGCCAGCAGTTTCGCAGGGATTTCACCCCTCCACTTT. Amino acid sequence: CASSFAGISPLHF.

The genes are TRBV6-5 and TRBJ1-1; D gene uncertain. V gave up 6 bases and J gave up 3 bases, with 14 bases separating them. There are 14 residues in the CDR3. Germline lookup yields CDR1 MNHEY and CDR2 SVGAGI. The CDR3 loop reads CASRYQVAYTEAFF. In DNA form, the CDR3 reads TGTGCCAGCAGGTATCAGGTCGCGTACACTGAAGCTTTCTTT.